One and the same sample provided the 21 T cell receptor beta chains below, sequenced in a study of cytomegalovirus exposure and HLA in healthy donors. PCR amplification relied on 60 Vbeta primers (plus 13 Jbeta primers). The data were produced by immunoSEQ multiplex PCR, yet TCRdb's version contains in-frame clones alone and is incomplete. The table lists tens of thousands of clones, with approximately 6.5% in the top ten. The sequenced material came from PBMCs. The receptors shown here come from a woman between 40 and 50 years old in good health and CMV-seronegative.

The rearrangement links TRBV13 to TRBJ1-3; possible D gene TRBD1, 6 bases. Trimming removed 4 bases at V and 4 bases at J, with 14 bases between. This CDR3 region has 15 residues. In germline, CDR1 is PRHDT, CDR2 FYEKMQ (reference sequence). CDR3 in DNA: TGTGCCAGCAGCTCACCGACAGGTCCCGGAAACACCATATATTTT. The encoded protein is CASSSPTGPGNTIYF.

This chain connects TRBV7-9 to TRBJ1-5; D is ambiguous. The CDR3 has 14 residues. V lost 5 bases and J lost 0, with 8 bases in between. Germline V lookup: CDR1 SEHNR, CDR2 FQNEAQ (reference sequence). CDR3 region: CASSRDISNQPQHF. For the CDR3, the DNA is TGTGCCAGCAGCCGCGACATTAGCAATCAGCCCCAGCATTTT.

The chain uses TRBV7-9 and TRBJ2-1; D is unresolved. Germline assignment: CDR1 SEHNR and CDR2 FQNEAQ (reference sequence). The length of the CDR3 is 11 residues. Between the trimmed V and J ends, which lost 2 bases and 6 bases, there was a span of 2 bases. The CDR3: CASSLRNEQFF. In DNA, the CDR3 is TGTGCCAGCAGCTTACGCAATGAGCAGTTCTTC.

The rearrangement joins TRBV10-3 to TRBJ2-5; 8 bases match TRBD2. The CDR3 covers 14 residues. The germline CDR1 and CDR2 sequences are ENHRY and SYGVKD. Trimming removed 2 bases from V and 8 bases from J; junction bases left unmatched: 7. CDR3 DNA: TGTGCCATCAGTGAGGGACTAGCTCGGGGAACCCAGTACTTC. This codes for CAISEGLARGTQYF.

The chain employs TRBV6-6 and TRBJ2-2; 10 bases are shared with TRBD2. Germline values: CDR1 MNHNY, CDR2 SVGAGI (reference sequence). V was clipped by 2 bases and J by 6 bases; unmatched bases: 0. This CDR3 has 14 residues. The CDR3 is CASSYLAGAGELFF. In DNA form, the CDR3 reads TGTGCCAGCAGTTACCTAGCGGGGGCCGGGGAGCTGTTTTTT.

The chain recombines TRBV28 with TRBJ1-1; D is unresolved. V lost 8 bases, J lost 5 bases, and 21 bases lay in between. This CDR3 spans 15 amino acids. Germline V CDR1 and CDR2: MDHEN, SYDVKM. The CDR3 nucleotides are TGTGCCAGCGGAAAATCCGACGGGGTAGGGACTGAAGCTTTCTTT. It codes for CASGKSDGVGTEAFF.

The chain links TRBV6-5 to TRBJ1-1, with a weak D call TRBD1 (6 bases). CDR3 size: 14 residues. The germline V gene encodes CDR1 MNHEY and CDR2 SVGAGI. Trimming pared 8 bases from V and 5 bases from J, leaving 18 bases between. The CDR3: CASVVRGGGTEAFF. The CDR3 region has the DNA TGTGCCAGCGTTGTAAGGGGGGGAGGGACTGAAGCTTTCTTT.

This CDR3 is CASSQDEGLAGGPGETQYF. CDR3 bases: TGCGCCAGCAGCCAAGATGAAGGACTAGCGGGAGGGCCGGGCGAGACCCAGTACTTC. This chain joins TRBV4-3 and TRBJ2-5; the match to TRBD2 covers 15 bases. The germline V gene encodes CDR1 LGHNA and CDR2 YSLEER. The CDR3 covers 19 residues. The V segment lost 0 bases and the J segment 5 bases; nucleotides outside the gene matches: 10.

This chain uses TRBV6-6 with TRBJ1-2; D is unresolved. The length of the CDR3 is 13 residues. CDR1 and CDR2 from the germline V gene are MNHNY and SVGAGI (reference sequence). Trimming shortened V by 0 bases and J by 5 bases, and 7 bases separated the two germline ends. CDR3 sequence reads: CASSYSVGYGYTF. DNA of the CDR3: TGTGCCAGCAGTTACTCGGTCGGGTATGGCTACACCTTC.

The V and J genes are TRBV25-1 and TRBJ2-1; D possibly corresponds to TRBD2 (6 bases). Germline V gene sequence: CDR1 MGHDK, CDR2 SYGVNS. The length of the CDR3 is 14 residues. V lost 3 bases and J lost 6, with 12 bases in between. CDR3 protein: CASSEPGDFNEQFF. Here the CDR3 DNA reads TGTGCCAGCAGTGAGCCGGGGGATTTCAATGAGCAGTTCTTC.

The V gene is TRBV10-1, the J gene TRBJ1-1; D is uncertain. This CDR3 has 14 amino acids. The germline V and J ends were trimmed by 2 bases and 2 bases, with 9 bases remaining between them. Germline V gives CDR1 WNHNN, CDR2 SYGVQD (reference sequence). The CDR3 loop reads CASSETAINTEAFF. The DNA for the CDR3 is TGCGCCAGCAGTGAGACAGCAATTAACACTGAAGCTTTCTTT.

The chain employs TRBV4-1 and TRBJ2-5; D might be TRBD2 (5 bases). This CDR3 contains 17 residues. Germline V gene lookup returns CDR1 MGHRA and CDR2 YSYEKL. Trimming stripped 0 bases from V and 9 bases from J, with 23 bases between. CDR3 sequence: CASSQESRTPYKRAQYF. CDR3 nucleotide sequence: TGCGCCAGCAGCCAAGAGAGTAGGACTCCGTACAAGAGGGCCCAGTACTTC.

The V gene is TRBV9, the J gene TRBJ1-6, with D maybe TRBD1 (5 bases). Trimming pared 3 bases from V and 9 bases from J, leaving 22 bases between. CDR1 SGDLS and CDR2 YYNGEE come from the germline V gene. The length of the CDR3 is 17 residues. CDR3 in DNA: TGTGCCAGCAGCGAACGCACAACGGGGTCGGGGGGTTCACCCCTCCACTTT. It translates to CASSERTTGSGGSPLHF.

The J gene is TRBJ1-1, the V gene TRBV7-6; TRBD1 agrees at 10 bases. CDR1 and CDR2 from the germline V gene are SGHVS and FNYEAQ. The V gene end was trimmed by 5 bases and the J gene end by 1 base; junction bases not matched to a gene: 7. This CDR3 region has 16 residues. CDR3 protein: CASSRDRGNGNTEAFF. CDR3 DNA sequence: TGTGCCAGCAGCCGGGACAGGGGAAATGGGAACACTGAAGCTTTCTTT.

J is TRBJ2-2 and V is TRBV5-1; D unresolved. Trimming took off 2 bases at V and 4 bases at J, with 12 bases between the two ends. The CDR3 length is 15 residues. Germline V gene sequence: CDR1 SGHRS, CDR2 YFSETQ. Here the CDR3 DNA reads TGCGCCAGCAGCTTCAACTCTCCGGTCACCGGGGAGCTGTTTTTT. Translating it yields CASSFNSPVTGELFF.

The gene calls are TRBV7-9 and TRBJ2-7; 10 bases are a match to TRBD2. CDR1 is SEHNR and CDR2 is FQNEAQ in the germline V gene (reference sequence). After removal of 7 bases from V and 0 bases from J, the junction contained 3 bases not matched to a gene. The CDR3 has 14 residues. CDR3 nucleotides: TGTGCCAGCATGAGGACTAGCGGCTCCTACGAGCAGTACTTC. Residues: CASMRTSGSYEQYF.

The chain uses TRBV19 and TRBJ1-1; D may be TRBD1 (6 bases). Germline loops: CDR1 LNHDA, CDR2 SQIVND (reference sequence). Trimming left V 10 bases short and J 1 base short, with 19 bases between. This CDR3 has 15 residues. CDR3 amino acids: CATTPSGQSNTEAFF. In DNA, the CDR3 is TGTGCCACTACCCCATCCGGACAGTCGAACACTGAAGCTTTCTTT.

V is TRBV2 and J is TRBJ2-3; the match to TRBD2 covers 8 bases. The CDR3 covers 14 residues. The V and J ends lost 2 bases and 5 bases, in that order; junction bases with no gene match: 3. Germline V gives CDR1 SNHLY, CDR2 FYNNEI. The CDR3 is CASSEIRGGDTQYF. For the CDR3, the DNA is TGTGCCAGCAGTGAAATCCGGGGGGGAGATACGCAGTATTTT.

This chain joins TRBV5-1 and TRBJ2-7; 12 positions agree with TRBD2. Germline CDR1 and CDR2: SGHRS and YFSETQ. V was clipped by 0 bases and J by 7 bases; unmatched bases: 5. The CDR3 contains 15 residues. This CDR3 is CASSLARGLAGEQYF. In nucleotides, the CDR3 is TGCGCCAGCAGCTTGGCTCGCGGACTAGCGGGAGAGCAGTACTTC. The variable domain in full, with the rest retrieved from reference TRBV5-1 and TRBJ2-7, is KAGVTQTPRYLIKTRGQQVTLSCSPISGHRSVSWYQQTPGQGLQFLFEYFSETQRNKGNFPGRFSGRQFSNSRSEMNVSTLELGDSALYLCASSLARGLAGEQYFGPGTRLTVT.

The V and J genes are TRBV6-1 and TRBJ1-4; D is uncertain. The CDR3 is made up of 13 amino acids. V was trimmed by 4 bases and J by 2 bases, leaving 5 bases between them. In germline, CDR1 is MNHNS, CDR2 SASEGT. The DNA of the CDR3 is TGTGCCAGCAGTGTCAGGACTAATGAAAAACTGTTTTTT. It encodes CASSVRTNEKLFF.

The rearrangement joins TRBV5-1 to TRBJ2-7; 11 positions agree with TRBD2. The V gene end was trimmed by 4 bases and the J gene end by 1 base; junction bases not matched to a gene: 7. The CDR3 consists of 16 residues. Germline V gene data show CDR1 as SGHRS and CDR2 as YFSETQ. CDR3: CASSPPGLAASYEQYF. CDR3 DNA sequence: TGCGCCAGCAGCCCGCCGGGACTAGCGGCTTCCTACGAGCAGTACTTC.